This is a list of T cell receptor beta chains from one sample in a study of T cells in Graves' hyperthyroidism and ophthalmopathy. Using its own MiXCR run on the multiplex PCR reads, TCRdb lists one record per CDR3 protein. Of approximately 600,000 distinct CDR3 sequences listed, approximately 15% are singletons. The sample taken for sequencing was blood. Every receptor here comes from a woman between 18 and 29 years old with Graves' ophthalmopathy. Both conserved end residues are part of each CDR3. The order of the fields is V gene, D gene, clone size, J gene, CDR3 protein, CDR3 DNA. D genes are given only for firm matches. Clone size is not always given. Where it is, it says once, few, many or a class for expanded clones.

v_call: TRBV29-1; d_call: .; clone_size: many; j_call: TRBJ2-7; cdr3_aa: CSVVSRHEQYF; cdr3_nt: TGCAGCGTTGTGTCGCGACACGAGCAGTACTTC
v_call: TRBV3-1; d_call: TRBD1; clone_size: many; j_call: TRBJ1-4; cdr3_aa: CASSQGDRGRKLFF; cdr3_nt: TGTGCCAGCAGCCAAGGGGACAGGGGTCGAAAACTGTTTTTT
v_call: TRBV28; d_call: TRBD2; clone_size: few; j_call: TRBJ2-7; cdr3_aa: CASSLYTSGRSEQYF; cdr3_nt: TGTGCCAGCAGTTTGTATACTAGCGGGAGGAGTGAGCAGTACTTC
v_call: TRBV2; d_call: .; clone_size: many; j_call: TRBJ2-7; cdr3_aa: CASSERSAGTRSSYEQYF; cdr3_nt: TGTGCCAGCAGTGAGCGGTCGGCCGGGACCAGGAGCTCCTACGAGCAGTACTTC
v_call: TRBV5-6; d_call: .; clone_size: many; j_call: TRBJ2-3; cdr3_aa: CASRGGGADTQYF; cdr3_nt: TGTGCCAGCAGAGGCGGGGGCGCAGATACGCAGTATTTT
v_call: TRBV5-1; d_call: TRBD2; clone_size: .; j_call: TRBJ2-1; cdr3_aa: CASSPTGGNYNEQFF; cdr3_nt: TGCGCCAGCAGCCCAACGGGGGGGAACTACAATGAGCAGTTCTTC
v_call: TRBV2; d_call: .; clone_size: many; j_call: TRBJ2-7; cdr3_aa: CASSDYRYKEYEQYF; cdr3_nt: TGTGCCAGCAGTGATTACAGGTATAAGGAATACGAGCAGTACTTC
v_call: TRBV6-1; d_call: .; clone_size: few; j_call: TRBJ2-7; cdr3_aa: CAAKTDYEQYF; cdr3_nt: TGTGCCGCTAAGACAGACTACGAGCAGTACTTC
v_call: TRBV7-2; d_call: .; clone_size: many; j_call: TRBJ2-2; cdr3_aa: CASSFRNTGELFF; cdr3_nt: TGTGCCAGCAGCTTCAGGAACACCGGGGAGCTGTTTTTT
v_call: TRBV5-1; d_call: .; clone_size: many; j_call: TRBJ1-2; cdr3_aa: CASSLNRFGYTF; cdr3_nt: TGCGCCAGCAGCTTGAACCGGTTTGGCTACACCTTC
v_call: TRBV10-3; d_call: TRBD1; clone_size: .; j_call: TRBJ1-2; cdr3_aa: CAITLGDRDGYTF; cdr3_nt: TGTGCCATCACCCTCGGGGACAGGGATGGCTACACCTTC
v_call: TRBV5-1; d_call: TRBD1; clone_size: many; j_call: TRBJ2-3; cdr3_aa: CASSFLPGQVSDTQYF; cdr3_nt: TGCGCCAGCAGCTTCTTGCCGGGACAGGTCTCAGATACGCAGTATTTT
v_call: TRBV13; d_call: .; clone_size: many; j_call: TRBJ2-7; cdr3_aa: CASSLGNWDEQYF; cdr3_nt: TGTGCCAGCAGCTTAGGGAACTGGGACGAGCAGTACTTC
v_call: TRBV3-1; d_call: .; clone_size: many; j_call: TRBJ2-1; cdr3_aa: CASSQGVYRPHNEQFF; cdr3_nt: TGTGCCAGCAGCCAAGGAGTATACCGACCACACAATGAGCAGTTCTTC
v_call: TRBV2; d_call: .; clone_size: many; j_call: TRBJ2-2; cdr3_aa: CASGVTGELFF; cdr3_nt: TGTGCCAGCGGTGTCACCGGGGAGCTGTTTTTT
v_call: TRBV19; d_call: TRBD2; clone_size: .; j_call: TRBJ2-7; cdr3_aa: CASSIEGSGVSYEQYF; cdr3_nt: TGTGCCAGTAGTATAGAGGGGAGCGGGGTATCCTACGAGCAGTACTTC
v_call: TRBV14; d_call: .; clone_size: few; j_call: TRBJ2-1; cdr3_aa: CASSGGNPSYNEQFF; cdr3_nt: TGTGCCAGCAGCGGCGGGAACCCCTCCTACAATGAGCAGTTCTTC
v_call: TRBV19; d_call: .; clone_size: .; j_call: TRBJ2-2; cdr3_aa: CASSINRRPGTGELFF; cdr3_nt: TGTGCCAGTAGTATTAATCGGCGCCCGGGCACCGGGGAGCTGTTTTTT
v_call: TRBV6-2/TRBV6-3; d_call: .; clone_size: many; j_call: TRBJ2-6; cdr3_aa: CASSYSQNRADHFSGANVLTF; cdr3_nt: TGTGCCAGCAGTTACAGTCAGAACAGAGCCGATCATTTCTCTGGGGCCAACGTCCTGACTTTC
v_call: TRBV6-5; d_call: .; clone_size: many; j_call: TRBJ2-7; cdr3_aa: CASSYNLRNPYEQYF; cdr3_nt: TGTGCCAGCAGTTACAATCTCAGGAATCCCTACGAGCAGTACTTC
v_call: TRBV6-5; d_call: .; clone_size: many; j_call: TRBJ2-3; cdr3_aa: CASSYPGEDTQYF; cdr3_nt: TGTGCCAGCAGTTACCCGGGCGAGGATACGCAGTATTTT
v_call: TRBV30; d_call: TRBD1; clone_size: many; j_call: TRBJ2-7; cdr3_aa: CAPRQGGPYEQYF; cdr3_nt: TGTGCCCCCAGACAGGGTGGCCCCTACGAGCAGTACTTC
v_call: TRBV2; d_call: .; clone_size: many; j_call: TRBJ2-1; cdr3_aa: CASSDQSGTGNEQFF; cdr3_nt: TGTGCCAGCAGTGATCAAAGCGGAACTGGGAATGAGCAGTTCTTC
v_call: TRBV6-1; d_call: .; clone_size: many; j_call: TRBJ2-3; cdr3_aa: CASSGIGVSSTDTQYF; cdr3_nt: TGTGCCAGCAGTGGTATAGGGGTCTCTAGCACAGATACGCAGTATTTT
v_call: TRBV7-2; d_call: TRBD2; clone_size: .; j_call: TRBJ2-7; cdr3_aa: CASRGGGTSGPYEQYF; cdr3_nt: TGTGCCAGCAGGGGGGGGGGGACTAGCGGACCCTACGAGCAGTACTTC
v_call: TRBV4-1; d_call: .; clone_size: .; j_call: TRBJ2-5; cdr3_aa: CASSPTLGSETQYF; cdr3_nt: TGCGCCAGCAGCCCGACTCTAGGGTCGGAGACCCAGTACTTC
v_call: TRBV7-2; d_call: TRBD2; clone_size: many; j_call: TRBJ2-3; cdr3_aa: CASSSSSGRPSDTQYF; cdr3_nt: TGTGCCAGCAGCTCATCTAGCGGGAGGCCGTCAGATACGCAGTATTTT
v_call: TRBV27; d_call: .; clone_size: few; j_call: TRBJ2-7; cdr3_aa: CASSAHGSYEQYF; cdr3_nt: TGTGCCAGCAGTGCCCATGGCTCCTACGAGCAGTACTTC
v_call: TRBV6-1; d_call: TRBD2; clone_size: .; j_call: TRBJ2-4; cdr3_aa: CASSEGGMPLGGYF; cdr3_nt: TGTGCCAGCAGTGAGGGGGGGATGCCCTTGGGGGGGTACTTC
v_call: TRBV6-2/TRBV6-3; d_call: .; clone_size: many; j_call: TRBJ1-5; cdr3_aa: CASSYSGSQRKHF; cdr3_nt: TGTGCCAGCAGTTACTCGGGCAGTCAACGAAAGCATTTT